What follows are 17 T cell receptor beta chains derived from one specimen sequenced in a study of cytomegalovirus exposure and HLA in healthy donors. It was with 60 Vbeta and 13 Jbeta primers that the PCR ran. Libraries were prepared by immunoSEQ multiplex PCR; TCRdb keeps only in-frame clonotypes and omits some of them. The repertoire holds 89,000 or so clones, roughly 81% seen once, with approximately 5.6% in the top ten. What was sequenced was PBMCs. The receptors were sampled from a woman between 18 and 30 years old in good health and CMV-seropositive.

V and J are TRBV15 and TRBJ1-6, with D uncertain. V was clipped by 1 base and J by 10 bases, with 14 bases between them. This CDR3 comprises 15 residues. Germline V lookup: CDR1 LNHNV, CDR2 YYDKDF (reference sequence). CDR3 sequence reads: CATSRVRGIYSPLHF. The CDR3 DNA is TGTGCCACCAGCAGAGTCCGCGGAATTTACTCACCCCTCCACTTT.

The chain uses TRBV6-1 and TRBJ1-5; maybe TRBD1 (5 bases). This CDR3 is built from 15 residues. V lost 6 bases and J 0 bases, leaving 12 bases between the germline ends. Germline V gives CDR1 MNHNS, CDR2 SASEGT. CDR3: CASRKGINSNQPQHF. DNA for the CDR3: TGTGCCAGCAGGAAGGGGATTAATAGCAATCAGCCCCAGCATTTT.

V gene TRBV6-5 combines with J gene TRBJ1-1; D ambiguous. The CDR3 extends over 15 amino acids. The germline gives CDR1 MNHEY, CDR2 SVGAGI. V dropped 0 bases and J dropped 4 bases, with 12 bases sitting between them. The chain's CDR3 is CASSYSRAGFTEAFF. CDR3 coding DNA: TGTGCCAGCAGTTACTCGAGGGCTGGGTTCACTGAAGCTTTCTTT.

This rearrangement joins TRBV7-2 to TRBJ2-3, with D possibly TRBD2 on 6 matching bases. The V gene lost 3 bases and the J gene lost 4 bases, with 23 bases spanning the gap. The CDR3 loop spans 18 amino acids. Per germline, CDR1 SGHTA and CDR2 FQGNSA. The CDR3 sequence is CASSFPLKTSNGPDTQYF. The CDR3 region has the DNA TGTGCCAGCAGCTTCCCCCTTAAGACTAGTAATGGCCCAGATACGCAGTATTTT.

The V gene is TRBV28, the J gene TRBJ2-5, with D maybe TRBD2 (6 bases). In germline, CDR1 is MDHEN, CDR2 SYDVKM. The V end was cut by 7 bases, the J end by 1 base, with 10 bases between. The CDR3 has 13 residues. Here the CDR3 reads CASTRGGQETQYF. CDR3 nucleotides: TGTGCCAGCACCCGGGGAGGCCAAGAGACCCAGTACTTC.

The chain has TRBV28 and TRBJ2-3; 9 bases match TRBD2. The V and J ends lost 6 bases and 4 bases, in that order; junction bases with no gene match: 14. The CDR3 spans 17 residues. CDR1 and CDR2 (germline): MDHEN, SYDVKM. The DNA of the CDR3 is TGTGCCAGCAGCCCTAGAAGCGGGAGGTATCCTTCAGATACGCAGTATTTT. Residues: CASSPRSGRYPSDTQYF. The whole variable domain, remainder taken from reference TRBV28 and TRBJ2-3, is DVKVTQSSRYLVKRTGEKVFLECVQDMDHENMFWYRQDPGLGLRLIYFSYDVKMKEKGDIPEGYSVSREKKERFSLILESASTNQTSMYLCASSPRSGRYPSDTQYFGPGTRLTVL.

The V call is TRBV29-1, the J call TRBJ2-2; D remains unclear. CDR3 length equals 14 residues. Germline values: CDR1 SQVTM, CDR2 ANQGSEA. Trimming stripped 3 bases from V and 2 bases from J, with 10 bases between. The CDR3 here is CSVEVHLNTGELFF. The CDR3 coding sequence is TGCAGCGTTGAGGTCCACCTAAACACCGGGGAGCTGTTTTTT.

This chain uses TRBV4-1 with TRBJ2-5, with D perhaps TRBD2 (6 bases). The end of the DNA fits TRBJ2-7 better, so the J call may be wrong. CDR1 is MGHRA and CDR2 is YSYEKL in the germline V gene. The CDR3 runs to 15 residues. The CDR3 here is CASSQDPLAFNEQYF. As DNA, the CDR3 is TGCGCCAGCAGCCAAGATCCCCTAGCGTTCAACGAGCAGTACTTC.

The V and J genes are TRBV2 and TRBJ2-7; TRBD2 matches at 12 bases. The CDR3 runs 19 residues. Looked up from germline, CDR1 is SNHLY and CDR2 is FYNNEI. The V and J ends lost 2 bases and 2 bases, in that order; junction bases with no gene match: 13. CDR3 in amino acids: CASSELAGGLLGKTYEQYF. The CDR3 nucleotides read TGTGCCAGCAGTGAACTAGCGGGGGGGCTGCTAGGCAAGACCTACGAGCAGTACTTC.

This chain links TRBV28 with TRBJ1-2; a weak D match, TRBD1 (6 bases). With 2 bases removed from V and 3 bases from J, the gap between germline ends came to 16 bases. The CDR3 is 16 residues long. CDR1 MDHEN and CDR2 SYDVKM come from the germline V gene. CDR3 in DNA: TGTGCCAGCAGTTTAGTTGTGGGAGGGGGTCACTATGGCTACACCTTC. This encodes CASSLVVGGGHYGYTF.

This chain uses TRBV11-2 with TRBJ2-7, with D possibly TRBD1 on 6 matching bases. The CDR3 extends over 15 amino acids. Per the germline V gene, CDR1 is SGHAT and CDR2 is FQNNGV. With 7 bases removed from V and 2 bases from J, the gap between germline ends came to 18 bases. The CDR3, as DNA: TGTGCCAGCACTGTAGGGGGATCACGAACCTACGAGCAGTACTTC. Translated, it gives CASTVGGSRTYEQYF.

V and J are TRBV5-6 and TRBJ2-5, with D hard to call. There are 13 residues in the CDR3. Germline CDR1 reads SGHDT; CDR2 reads YYEEEE. With 4 bases removed from V and 5 bases from J, the gap between germline ends came to 12 bases. Here the CDR3 DNA reads TGTGCCAGCAGCGCAGGCCCCAGGGAGACCCAGTACTTC. Its translation: CASSAGPRETQYF. Together with reference TRBV5-6 and TRBJ2-5, the CDR3 gives the full variable domain: DAGVTQSPTHLIKTRGQQVTLRCSPKSGHDTVSWYQQALGQGPQFIFQYYEEEERQRGNFPDRFSGHQFPNYSSELNVNALLLGDSALYLCASSAGPRETQYFGPGTRLLVL.

The CDR3 loop is CASSGAAEQFF. CDR3 DNA sequence: TGTGCCAGCAGTGGGGCTGCTGAGCAGTTCTTC. The chain links TRBV2 to TRBJ2-1, with unresolved D. The CDR3 covers 11 residues. V was shortened by 4 bases and J by 9 bases, with 7 bases between the two germline ends. Germline values: CDR1 SNHLY, CDR2 FYNNEI.

The J gene is TRBJ2-7, the V gene TRBV14; TRBD2 aligns across 11 bases. The CDR3 has 16 residues. After removal of 0 bases from V and 4 bases from J, the junction contained 5 bases not matched to a gene. Germline CDR1 is SGHDN and CDR2 is FVKESK. The CDR3 sequence: CASSQDELAGVYEQYF. The CDR3 DNA reads TGTGCCAGCAGCCAAGATGAACTAGCGGGAGTTTACGAGCAGTACTTC.

The chain joins TRBV2 to TRBJ2-7, with 11 bases identical to TRBD1. CDR1 is SNHLY, CDR2 FYNNEI, per germline. Losses at the gene ends were 2 bases for V and 3 bases for J; bases not matched to a gene: 3. This CDR3 contains 15 residues. CDR3 residues: CASSERDRGDYEQYF. The CDR3 region has the DNA TGTGCCAGCAGTGAACGGGACAGGGGGGACTACGAGCAGTACTTC.

J is TRBJ2-3 and V is TRBV6-4; 10 nucleotides agree with TRBD2. Looked up from germline, CDR1 is MRHNA and CDR2 is SNTAGT. Unmatched junction bases numbered 2, after V lost 0 bases and J lost 2 bases. The CDR3 runs to 16 residues. CDR3 residues: CASSDSSGGHTDTQYF. CDR3 nucleotides: TGTGCCAGCAGTGACTCTAGCGGGGGGCACACAGATACGCAGTATTTT.

The gene calls are TRBV4-2 and TRBJ2-5; 9 bases line up with TRBD2. V shed 3 bases and J 5 bases; nucleotides not matched to a gene: 7. Germline CDR1 LGHNA, CDR2 YNFKEQ. This CDR3 has 15 residues. The CDR3: CASSQNSGSGETQYF. The CDR3 DNA sequence: TGTGCCAGCAGCCAGAATAGCGGGAGCGGGGAGACCCAGTACTTC.